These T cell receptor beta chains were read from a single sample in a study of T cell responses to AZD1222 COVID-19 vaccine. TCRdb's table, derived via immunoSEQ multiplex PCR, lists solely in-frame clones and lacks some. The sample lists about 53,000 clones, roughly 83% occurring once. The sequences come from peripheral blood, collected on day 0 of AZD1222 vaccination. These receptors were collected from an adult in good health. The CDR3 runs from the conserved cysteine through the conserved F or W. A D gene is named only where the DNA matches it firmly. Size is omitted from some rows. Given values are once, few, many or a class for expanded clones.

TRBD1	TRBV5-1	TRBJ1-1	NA	TGCGCCAGCAGCCCCTCTCAGGGGGGACGGACTGAAGCTTTCTTT	CASSPSQGGRTEAFF
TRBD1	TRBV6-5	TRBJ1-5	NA	TGTGCCAGCAGTTCCCGGACAGGGGGACAGCCCCAGCATTTT	CASSSRTGGQPQHF
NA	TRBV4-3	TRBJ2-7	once	TGCGCCAGCAGCCAAGAGCTAGCCTACGAGCAGTACTTC	CASSQELAYEQYF
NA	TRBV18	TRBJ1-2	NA	TGTGCCAGCTCATACTCCGACAGGATAAACTATGGCTACACCTTC	CASSYSDRINYGYTF
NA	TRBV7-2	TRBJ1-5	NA	TGTGCCAGCAGCTTACAGGGCAATCAGCCCCAGCATTTT	CASSLQGNQPQHF
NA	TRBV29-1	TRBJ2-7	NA	TGCAGCGTTGCCAACCGGGCCACATACTCCTACGAGCAGTACTTC	CSVANRATYSYEQYF
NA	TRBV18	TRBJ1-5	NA	TGTGCCAGCTCGGGGGGCAATCAGCCCCAGCATTTT	CASSGGNQPQHF
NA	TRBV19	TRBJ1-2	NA	TGTGCCTACACTCGGGAGCTCTTTAACTATGGCTACACCTTC	CAYTRELFNYGYTF
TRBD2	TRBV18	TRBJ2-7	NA	TGTGCCAGCTCACCGCGGACTAGCGGGAGCGGCGAGCAGTACTTC	CASSPRTSGSGEQYF
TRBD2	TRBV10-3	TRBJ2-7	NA	TGTGCCATCAGTGCTTCACTGACGGGAGGATCCTACGAGCAGTACTTC	CAISASLTGGSYEQYF
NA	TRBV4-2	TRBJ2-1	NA	TGTGCCAGCAGCCAAGTTAGCGTCAATGAGCAGTTCTTC	CASSQVSVNEQFF
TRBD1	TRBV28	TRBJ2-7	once	TGTGCCAGCAACCGGGACAGGGACTCCTACGAGCAGTACTTC	CASNRDRDSYEQYF
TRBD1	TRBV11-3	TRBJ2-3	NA	TGTGCCAGCAGCTCCACCCGAGGACAGGGGAGCACAGATACGCAGTATTTT	CASSSTRGQGSTDTQYF
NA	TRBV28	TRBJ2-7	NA	TGTGCCAGCACCCCCATGGGGGTCGGTGCCTACGAGCAGTACTTC	CASTPMGVGAYEQYF
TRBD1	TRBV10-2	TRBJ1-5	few	TGCGCCAGCGGGGGGACAGGGGGGGATAATCAGCCCCAGCATTTT	CASGGTGGDNQPQHF
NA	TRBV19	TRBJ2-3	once	TGTGCCAGTAGCGACCCTGATACGCAGTATTTT	CASSDPDTQYF
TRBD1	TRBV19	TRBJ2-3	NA	TGTGCCAGTAGTATATTTGGACAGGGAACAGATACGCAGTATTTT	CASSIFGQGTDTQYF
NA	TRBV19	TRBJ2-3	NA	TGTGCCAGTAGTACTCGACCTCCGGGAACACACCGGGATACGCAGTATTTT	CASSTRPPGTHRDTQYF
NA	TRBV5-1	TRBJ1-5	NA	TGCGCCAGCAGCTTGAGGGGTGACAGCGATCAGCCCCAGCATTTT	CASSLRGDSDQPQHF
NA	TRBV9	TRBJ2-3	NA	TGTGCCAGCAGCGTAAGTACCATTGAGACTGGTACGCAGTATTTT	CASSVSTIETGTQYF
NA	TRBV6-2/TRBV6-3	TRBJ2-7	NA	TGTGCCAGCAGTTTTTCCTACGAGCAGTACTTC	CASSFSYEQYF
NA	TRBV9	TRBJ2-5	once	TGTGCCAGCAGCGTAGCGGACAGAGAGACCCAGTACTTC	CASSVADRETQYF
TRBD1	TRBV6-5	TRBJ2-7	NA	TGTGCCAGCAGTACGGGACAGGGGGAGTTGAACGAGCAGTACTTC	CASSTGQGELNEQYF
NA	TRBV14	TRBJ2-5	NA	TGTGCCAGCAGCCAATGGGAGACCCAGTACTTC	CASSQWETQYF
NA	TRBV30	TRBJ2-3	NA	TGTGCCTGGGCCCCGGGGGCCGGCGGAGATACGCAGTATTTT	CAWAPGAGGDTQYF
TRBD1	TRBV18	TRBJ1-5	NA	TGTGCCAGCTCACCACGGGACAGGGGTGGACGCCAGCCCCAGCATTTT	CASSPRDRGGRQPQHF
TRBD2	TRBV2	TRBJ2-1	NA	TGTGCCAGCAGACTAGCGGGCATGAATGAGCAGTTCTTC	CASRLAGMNEQFF
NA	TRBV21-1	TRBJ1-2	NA	TGTGCCAGCAGCAAAGTTTTTGGAGAATCCCAAAATCGCTACACCTTC	CASSKVFGESQNRYTF
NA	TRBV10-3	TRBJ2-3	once	TGTGCCATCAGTGATTTCAGCGATACGCAGTATTTT	CAISDFSDTQYF
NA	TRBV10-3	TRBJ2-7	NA	TGTGCCATCACAGGGGACCCCCTCTCAGGGGAGCAGTACTTC	CAITGDPLSGEQYF
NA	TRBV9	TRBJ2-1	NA	TGTGCCAGCAGCCCCCGGTGGTCCTACAATGAGCAGTTCTTC	CASSPRWSYNEQFF
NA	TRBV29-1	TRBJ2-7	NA	TGCAGCGTTGAACGGGGGGCAGGTGAGCAGTACTTC	CSVERGAGEQYF
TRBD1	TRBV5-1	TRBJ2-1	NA	TGCGCCAGCCTACAGACAGGGGCACCTCAAGAGCAGTTCTTC	CASLQTGAPQEQFF
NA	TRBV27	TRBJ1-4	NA	TGTGCCAGCAGTTGGAGCCACGGGGAAAAACTGTTTTTT	CASSWSHGEKLFF
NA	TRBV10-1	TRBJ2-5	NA	TGCGCCAGCAGCGAGGGCACCCGAGAGACCCAGTACTTC	CASSEGTRETQYF
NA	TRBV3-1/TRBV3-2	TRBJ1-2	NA	TGTGCCAGCAGCCAAGGTCCAGGGGTAGGCTACACCTTC	CASSQGPGVGYTF
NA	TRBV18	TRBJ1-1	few	TGTGCCAGCTCACCGGACAGCGACTCTGAAGCTTTCTTT	CASSPDSDSEAFF
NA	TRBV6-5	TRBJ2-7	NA	TGTGCCAGCAGCCGGGACAAAGGAGGCGAGCAGTACTTC	CASSRDKGGEQYF
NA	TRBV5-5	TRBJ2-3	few	TGTGCCAGCAGCTTTGGACAAAACACAGATACGCAGTATTTT	CASSFGQNTDTQYF
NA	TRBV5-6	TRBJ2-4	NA	TGTGCCAGCAGCCCTCTAGGACTGGGCGGGGCCAAAAACATTCAGTACTTC	CASSPLGLGGAKNIQYF
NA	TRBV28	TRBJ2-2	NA	TGTGCCAGCAGTTTAGAGAGGTACACCCTACCCTTTAACACCGGGGAGCTGTTTTTT	CASSLERYTLPFNTGELFF
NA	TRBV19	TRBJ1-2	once	TGTGCCAGTATGAGGGGCGCGGGGTATGGCTACACCTTC	CASMRGAGYGYTF
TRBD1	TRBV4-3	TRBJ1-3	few	TGCGCCAGCAGCCAAGTCCCTCAGGGGGCTGTTGGAAACACCATATATTTT	CASSQVPQGAVGNTIYF
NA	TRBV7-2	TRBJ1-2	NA	TGTGCCAGCAGCTTAAGAGCCGGGGACCAAGGCTACACCTTC	CASSLRAGDQGYTF
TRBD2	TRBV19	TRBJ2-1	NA	TGTGCCAGTACCCAACTTGGGACTAGCGGGAGGAAGGGCAATGAGCAGTTCTTC	CASTQLGTSGRKGNEQFF
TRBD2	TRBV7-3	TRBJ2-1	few	TGTGCCAGCAGCCCCGGGACTAGCGGTCTTCTCTCCTACAATGAGCAGTTCTTC	CASSPGTSGLLSYNEQFF
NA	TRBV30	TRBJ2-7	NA	TGTGCCTGGAGTGTCCAGGGGTACGAGCAGTACTTC	CAWSVQGYEQYF
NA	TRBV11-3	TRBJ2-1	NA	TGTGCCAGCAGCCCTAGCTTCAGCTCCTACAATGAGCAGTTCTTC	CASSPSFSSYNEQFF
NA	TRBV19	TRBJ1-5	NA	TGTGCCAGTAGTACTCGGGAGCCAGGGCAGCCCCAGCATTTT	CASSTREPGQPQHF
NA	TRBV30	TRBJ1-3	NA	TGTGCCTGGATAACCCCGGGACTCTCTGGAAACACCATATATTTT	CAWITPGLSGNTIYF
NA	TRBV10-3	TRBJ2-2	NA	TGTGCCATCAGTGATAGGATGAACACCGGGGAGCTGTTTTTT	CAISDRMNTGELFF
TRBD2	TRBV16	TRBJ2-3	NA	TGTGCCAGCAGCCAATCGACTAGCGGGACAGATACGCAGTATTTT	CASSQSTSGTDTQYF
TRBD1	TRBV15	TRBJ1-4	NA	TGTGCCACCAGCAGCGAGAGAACAGGGGGCGCGATAAGTGAAAAACTGTTTTTT	CATSSERTGGAISEKLFF